Included here is one T cell receptor beta chain sequence, with context. The CDR3 consists of 15 residues. V was trimmed by 2 bases and J by 2 bases, leaving 14 bases between them. Germline lookup yields CDR1 SGHKS and CDR2 YYEKEE (reference sequence). The data were obtained in a study of T-cell memory formation after mild COVID-19. TCRdb redid the calling of the 5' RACE reads with MiXCR, one entry per CDR3 protein. The sample yields about 170,000 distinct CDR3 sequences, 10% to 15% seen once. Sequenced material: PBMCs or a T cell subset sorted from them (not recorded which). The origin of this receptor is a man between 18 and 35 years old who had mild COVID-19 (a few samples of this study predate the infection). Cell type and time point are not known. This chain joins TRBV5-5 and TRBJ2-7; TRBD1 might be the D (6 bases). The CDR3 DNA is TGTGCCAGCAGCTTTAACAGGGATCCGGCCTACGAGCAGTACTTC. Protein sequence: CASSFNRDPAYEQYF.